This T cell receptor beta chain was identified during a study of beta chain features in type 1 diabetes. Study-level results: Type 1 diabetes patients had TCRB CDR3s that were shorter (moderately but significantly so) in all four CD4+ subsets.

Note on this clone: What it binds is unknown.

The germline V and J ends were trimmed by 3 bases and 5 bases, with 9 bases remaining between them. CDR1 and CDR2 from the germline V gene are SGHNT and YYREEE (reference sequence). The CDR3 has 12 residues. The authors reverse transcribed all of the isolated RNA, so sequencing captured expressed TCRB transcripts. Here immunoSEQ multiplex PCR was the method, and the copy in TCRdb shows in-frame clones only, minus some. The sample records 300,000 or so clones, roughly an eighth being singletons. The rearrangement links TRBV5-4 to TRBJ2-7; TRBD2 might be the D (5 bases). This clonotype was sampled from a man aged 25-45 years with type 1 diabetes. The specimen sequenced was naive CD4+ T cells from blood. CDR3 sequence reads: CASSYDYNEQYF. Written as DNA, the CDR3 is TGTGCCAGCAGCTATGACTACAACGAGCAGTACTTC.